This T cell receptor beta chain originates from a study of control samples from healthy donors and cancer patients. Measured with immunoSEQ multiplex PCR; TCRdb has only the in-frame clones, and not every one. The sample has approximately 120,000 clones, roughly 91% seen once. This CDR3 has 16 amino acids. V shed 3 bases, J shed 5 bases, and the junction held 12 bases outside the gene matches. Per the germline V gene, CDR1 is SGDLS and CDR2 is YYNGEE. This receptor was taken from a woman aged 50 to 60 in good health. This chain links TRBV9 with TRBJ1-1; 8 bases map to TRBD1. Sequencing was performed on blood. CDR3 sequence reads: CASSAQAGTGITEAFF. The CDR3 DNA follows: TGTGCCAGCAGCGCCCAGGCCGGGACAGGAATAACTGAAGCTTTCTTT.